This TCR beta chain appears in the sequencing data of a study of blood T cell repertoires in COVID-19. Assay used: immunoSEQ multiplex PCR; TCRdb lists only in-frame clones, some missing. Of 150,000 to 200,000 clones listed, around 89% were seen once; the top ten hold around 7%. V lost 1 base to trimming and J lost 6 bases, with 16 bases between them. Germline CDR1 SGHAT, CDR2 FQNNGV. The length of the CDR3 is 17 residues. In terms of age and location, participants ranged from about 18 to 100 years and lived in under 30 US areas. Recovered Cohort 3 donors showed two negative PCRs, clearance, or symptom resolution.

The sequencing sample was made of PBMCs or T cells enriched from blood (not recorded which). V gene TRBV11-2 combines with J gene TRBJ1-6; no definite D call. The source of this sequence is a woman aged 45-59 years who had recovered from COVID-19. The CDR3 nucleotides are TGTGCCAGCAGCTTAGGTAGCGGGCCGGTACTTAATTCACCCCTCCACTTT. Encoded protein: CASSLGSGPVLNSPLHF.